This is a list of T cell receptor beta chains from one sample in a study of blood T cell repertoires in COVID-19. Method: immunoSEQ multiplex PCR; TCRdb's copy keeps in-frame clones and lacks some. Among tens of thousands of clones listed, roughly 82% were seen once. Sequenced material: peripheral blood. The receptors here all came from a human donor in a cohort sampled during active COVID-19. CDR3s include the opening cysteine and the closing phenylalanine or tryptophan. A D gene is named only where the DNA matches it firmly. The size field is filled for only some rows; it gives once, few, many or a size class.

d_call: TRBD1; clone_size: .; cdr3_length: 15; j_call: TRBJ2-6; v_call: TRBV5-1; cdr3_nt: TGCGCCAGCTCACAGGGGGCCGCTGGGGCCAACGTCCTGACTTTC; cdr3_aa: CASSQGAAGANVLTF
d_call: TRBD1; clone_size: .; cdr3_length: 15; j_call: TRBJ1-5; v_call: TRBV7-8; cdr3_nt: TGTGCCAGCAGCTTCTCGAGGACAGGGAATCAGCCCCAGCATTTT; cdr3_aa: CASSFSRTGNQPQHF
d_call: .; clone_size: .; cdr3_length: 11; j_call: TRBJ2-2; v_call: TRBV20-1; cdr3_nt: TGCAGTGCTACGGTCACCGGGGAGCTGTTTTTT; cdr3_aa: CSATVTGELFF
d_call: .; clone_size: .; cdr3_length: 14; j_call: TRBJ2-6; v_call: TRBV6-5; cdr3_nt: TGTGCCAGCACTTTTCGTTCTGGGGCCAACGTCCTGACTTTC; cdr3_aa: CASTFRSGANVLTF
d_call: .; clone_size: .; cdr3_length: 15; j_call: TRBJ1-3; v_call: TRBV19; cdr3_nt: TGTGCCAGTAGTATCTCGGCAGGTTTGGGAAACACCATATATTTT; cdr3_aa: CASSISAGLGNTIYF
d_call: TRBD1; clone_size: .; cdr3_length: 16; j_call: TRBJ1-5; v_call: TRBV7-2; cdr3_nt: TGTGCCAGCAGCTTATGGCTGACAGGGGGCAGTCAGCCCCAGCATTTT; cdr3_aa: CASSLWLTGGSQPQHF
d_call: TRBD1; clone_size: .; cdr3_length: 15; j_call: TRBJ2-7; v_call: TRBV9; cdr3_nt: TGTGCCAGCAGCGTAACCGGGACAGGGGGAATCGAGCAGTACTTC; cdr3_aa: CASSVTGTGGIEQYF
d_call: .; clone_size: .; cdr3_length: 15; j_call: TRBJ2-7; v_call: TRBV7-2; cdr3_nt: TGTGCCAGCAGCTCGGCCCCCAGAGACGGGTACGAGCAGTACTTC; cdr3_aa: CASSSAPRDGYEQYF
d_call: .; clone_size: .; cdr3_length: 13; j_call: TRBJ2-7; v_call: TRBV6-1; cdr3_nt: TGTGCCAGCAGTGAAACAAGAACCTACGAGCAGTACTTC; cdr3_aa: CASSETRTYEQYF
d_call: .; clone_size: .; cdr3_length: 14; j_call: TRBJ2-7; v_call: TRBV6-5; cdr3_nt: TGTGCCAGCAGAGCTAGACAGGAGAGCTACGAGCAGTACTTC; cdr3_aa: CASRARQESYEQYF
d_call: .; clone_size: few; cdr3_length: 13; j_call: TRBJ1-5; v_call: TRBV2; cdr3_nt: TGTGCCAGCAGTGGACAGAAAGGTCAGCCCCAGCATTTT; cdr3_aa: CASSGQKGQPQHF
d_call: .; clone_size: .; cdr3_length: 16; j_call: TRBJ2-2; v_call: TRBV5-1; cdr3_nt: TGCGCCAGCAGCGTACTGACGGGGATGAGCACCGGGGAGCTGTTTTTT; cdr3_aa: CASSVLTGMSTGELFF
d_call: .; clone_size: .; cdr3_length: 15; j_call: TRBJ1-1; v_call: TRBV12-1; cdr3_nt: TGTGCCAGCAGCTTTGGCAGTGGTGGGAACACTGAAGCTTTCTTT; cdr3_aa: CASSFGSGGNTEAFF
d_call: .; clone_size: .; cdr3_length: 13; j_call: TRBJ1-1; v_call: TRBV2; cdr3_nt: TGTGCCAGCAACGTCGAGGGGAACACTGAAGCTTTCTTT; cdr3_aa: CASNVEGNTEAFF
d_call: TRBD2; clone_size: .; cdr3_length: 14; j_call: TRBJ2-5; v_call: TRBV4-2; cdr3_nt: TGTGCCAGCAGCCTCCTCCGGGAGGGGGAGACCCAGTACTTC; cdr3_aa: CASSLLREGETQYF
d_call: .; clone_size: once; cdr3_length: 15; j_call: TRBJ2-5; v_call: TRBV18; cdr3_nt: TGTGCCAGCTCACCTGAAGGGGCCCGCCAAGAGACCCAGTACTTC; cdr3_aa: CASSPEGARQETQYF